The next 30 T cell receptor beta chains were all read from a single sample in a study of CD8 T cells in ankylosing spondylitis (dated by TCRdb to about 2017). Preparation of the library involved 5' RACE. This sample was sequenced with an Illumina HiSeq 2500. TCRdb reprocessed the public reads (quality trimming at Q25 with fastp, clone calling with MiXCR) and kept in-frame beta chains. Entries are consolidated by CDR3 protein sequence, retaining the most common genes and DNA. This sample comprises hundreds of thousands of distinct CDR3 sequences, about 25% of them detected only once. About 0.92% of the sample is in the top ten clones. What the study reported, not specific to this receptor: Blood from ankylosing spondylitis patients appeared to be characterized by a TCR beta motif composed of roughly 8 highly homologous amino acid variants.

These TCRs are of unknown antigen specificity. The source material was blood, either unsorted or a sorted T cell fraction (not recorded which). The receptor set was obtained from a male donor with ankylosing spondylitis.

The chain links TRBV9 to TRBJ1-1, with a tentative D call TRBD1 (5 bases). The germline gives CDR1 SGDLS, CDR2 YYNGEE. The CDR3 loop spans 13 amino acids. V was cut by 4 bases and J by 2 bases, with 9 bases left in between. The CDR3 DNA sequence: TGTGCCAGCAGCAACCGGGACAACACTGAAGCTTTCTTT. Its protein product is CASSNRDNTEAFF.

There are a few counts of this clonotype. The genes are TRBV7-2 and TRBJ1-5; D remains unclear. The CDR3 is 13 residues long. CDR1 is SGHTA, CDR2 FQGNSA, per germline. V was clipped by 7 bases and J by 5 bases, with 12 bases between them. This CDR3 reads CASTHGRDQPQHF. The DNA of the CDR3 is TGTGCCAGCACGCATGGGCGAGATCAGCCCCAGCATTTT.

This clonotype came up a few times. This chain connects TRBV29-1 to TRBJ2-1; 7 bases match TRBD2. Germline-derived CDR1 and CDR2 are SQVTM and ANQGSEA. V was pared by 7 bases and J by 14 bases, with 8 bases of the junction left unmatched. The CDR3 runs 10 residues. The CDR3 here is CSGAEGREFF. CDR3 DNA sequence: TGCAGCGGTGCGGAGGGGAGGGAGTTCTTC.

The V and J genes are TRBV4-2 and TRBJ1-4; D perhaps matches TRBD1 (5 bases). Germline values: CDR1 LGHNA, CDR2 YNFKEQ. V dropped 0 bases and J dropped 0 bases, with 17 bases sitting between them. This CDR3 comprises 19 residues. CDR3 in DNA: TGTGCCAGCAGCCAAGACGCAGGGAGCGTTTCCACAACTAATGAAAAACTGTTTTTT. It translates to CASSQDAGSVSTTNEKLFF.

The CDR3 sequence: CASTRSGGRAGNEQFF. CDR3 sequence (DNA): TGTGCCAGCACCAGGTCGGGCGGGAGGGCTGGTAATGAGCAGTTCTTC. The chain is built from TRBV11-1 and TRBJ2-1, with TRBD2 matching 9 bases. The germline CDR1 and CDR2 sequences are SGHAT and FQDESV (reference sequence). The CDR3 covers 16 residues. J gave up 7 bases and V 7 bases, and 14 bases lay outside the gene matches.

This clonotype was observed a few times. The chain employs TRBV2 and TRBJ2-3; no reliable D call. The CDR3 runs 15 residues. CDR1 is SNHLY, CDR2 FYNNEI, per germline. Deletions cut 7 bases from V and 10 bases from J, with 24 bases between. DNA for the CDR3: TGTGCCAGCACGAGGTGGTGGACGGCCGAAGTTGCGCAGTATTTT. This sequence encodes CASTRWWTAEVAQYF.

Only a few counts were recorded for this clonotype. This chain connects TRBV29-1 to TRBJ2-3; 8 bases fit TRBD2. V dropped 3 bases and J dropped 4; count of bases not matched to a gene: 6. Germline CDR1 and CDR2: SQVTM and ANQGSEA. CDR3 size: 14 residues. CDR3 in DNA: TGCAGCGTTGAGGCCTCGGGGGGGCCAGATACGCAGTATTTT. Translating it yields CSVEASGGPDTQYF.

This chain uses TRBV11-2 with TRBJ2-3, with 11 bases identical to TRBD2. V shed 6 bases, J shed 1 base, and the junction held 3 bases outside the gene matches. This CDR3 is 15 amino acids long. Germline CDR1 is SGHAT and CDR2 is FQNNGV. The CDR3 bases are TGTGCCAGCAGATTGGGACTAGCGGGCACAGATACGCAGTATTTT. Protein product: CASRLGLAGTDTQYF.

The chain uses TRBV2 and TRBJ2-2; D gene ambiguous. The V and J ends lost 3 bases and 1 base respectively, with 9 bases between them. Germline-derived CDR1 and CDR2 are SNHLY and FYNNEI. The CDR3 sequence is 15 residues long. CDR3 in amino acids: CASSDLGRNTGELFF. The CDR3 region has the DNA TGTGCCAGCAGTGATCTAGGGCGGAACACCGGGGAGCTGTTTTTT.

The CDR3 is CASSLGQGTYYEQYF. In DNA form, the CDR3 reads TGTGCCAGCAGCTTAGGGCAAGGGACATACTACGAGCAGTACTTC. The chain carries TRBV7-2 and TRBJ2-7, with D maybe TRBD1 (6 bases). The CDR3 spans 15 residues. CDR1 and CDR2 (germline): SGHTA, FQGNSA. V lost 1 base and J 3 bases, leaving 13 bases between the germline ends.

This clonotype was counted at least ten times. The chain is built from TRBV5-1 and TRBJ2-7; D is unclear. CDR3 length: 14 amino acids. The germline V and J ends were trimmed by 0 bases and 0 bases, with 7 bases remaining between them. Germline lookup yields CDR1 SGHRS and CDR2 YFSETQ. CDR3 nucleotides: TGCGCCAGCAGCTTGGCAGTCAGCTCCTACGAGCAGTACTTC. Translated: CASSLAVSSYEQYF.

This clonotype was seen a few times. The chain couples TRBV25-1 to TRBJ2-1, with D perhaps TRBD1 (5 bases). Germline CDR1 reads MGHDK; CDR2 reads SYGVNS. Between the trimmed V and J ends, which lost 7 bases and 4 bases, there was a span of 11 bases. The CDR3 is 13 residues long. CDR3 coding DNA: TGTGCCAGCATGGACACCTATTACAATGAGCAGTTCTTC. This codes for CASMDTYYNEQFF.

This clonotype was counted between two and nine times. The rearrangement links TRBV20-1 to TRBJ2-4; TRBD2 matches 9 bases. Germline V gene data show CDR1 as DFQATT and CDR2 as SNEGSKA (reference sequence). V shed 7 bases and J 6 bases; nucleotides not matched to a gene: 22. The CDR3 sequence is 18 residues long. CDR3 residues: CSEARYGEAGGMGNIQYF. As DNA, the CDR3 is TGCAGTGAAGCCCGATATGGAGAAGCGGGAGGTATGGGAAACATTCAGTACTTC.

The chain uses TRBV7-6 and TRBJ2-7; D is uncertain. Germline CDR1 reads SGHVS; CDR2 reads FNYEAQ. V gave up 5 bases and J gave up 6 bases, with 14 bases separating them. This CDR3 region has 13 residues. CDR3 nucleotides: TGTGCCAGCAGCCGAACACTGAGTCTCGAGCAGTACTTC. Translated: CASSRTLSLEQYF.

This clonotype was seen a few times. The rearrangement links TRBV5-1 to TRBJ2-2, with D perhaps given as TRBD1 or TRBD2 (5 bases each). Trimming took 4 bases from V and 4 from J, leaving 17 bases between them. CDR3 length: 16 amino acids. The germline V gene has CDR1 SGHRS and CDR2 YFSETQ. Written as DNA, the CDR3 is TGCGCCAGCAGCCGTGCGTCCGGGGCAGGCACCGGGGAGCTGTTTTTT. This sequence encodes CASSRASGAGTGELFF. Full variable domain (missing parts from reference TRBV5-1 and TRBJ2-2): KAGVTQTPRYLIKTRGQQVTLSCSPISGHRSVSWYQQTPGQGLQFLFEYFSETQRNKGNFPGRFSGRQFSNSRSEMNVSTLELGDSALYLCASSRASGAGTGELFFGEGSRLTVL.

The chain joins TRBV4-2 to TRBJ1-6, with no clear D. This CDR3 contains 15 residues. Deletions cut 0 bases from V and 10 bases from J, with 13 bases between. Germline CDR1 LGHNA, CDR2 YNFKEQ. Here the CDR3 reads CASSQEGSAPSPLHF. CDR3 DNA sequence: TGTGCCAGCAGCCAAGAAGGCAGCGCCCCGTCACCCCTCCACTTT.

This clonotype was counted a few times. The chain couples TRBV3-1 to TRBJ2-1; D unresolved. Germline V gene data show CDR1 as LGHDT and CDR2 as YNNKEL (reference sequence). CDR3 length: 17 residues. V lost 0 bases and J lost 6, with 18 bases in between. The CDR3, as DNA: TGTGCCAGCAGCCAAGACAACAGCCGGGTAGTCTCCAATGAGCAGTTCTTC. It codes for CASSQDNSRVVSNEQFF.

The V call is TRBV4-2, the J call TRBJ2-2; 9 positions agree with TRBD2. This CDR3 is built from 18 residues. CDR1 is LGHNA, CDR2 YNFKEQ, per germline. J lost 6 bases, V lost 0 bases, and 11 bases had no gene match. The chain's CDR3 is CASSQDLGSGGQAGELFF. As DNA, the CDR3 is TGTGCCAGCAGCCAAGATTTAGGTAGCGGGGGCCAAGCCGGGGAGCTGTTTTTT.

The V gene is TRBV12-3 or TRBV12-4, the J gene TRBJ2-3; D remains ambiguous. V lost 4 bases to trimming and J lost 8 bases, with 10 bases between them. The CDR3 totals 12 residues. The CDR3 loop reads CASSSFRATQYF. Written as DNA, the CDR3 is TGTGCCAGCAGTTCCTTTCGGGCTACGCAGTATTTT.

The chain couples TRBV29-1 to TRBJ1-1, with no clear D. Germline V lookup: CDR1 SQVTM, CDR2 ANQGSEA. The V end lost 1 base, the J end lost 7 bases, and 7 bases lay between the germline ends. This CDR3 has 11 amino acids. CDR3 residues: CSVEGYGEAFF. In DNA form, the CDR3 reads TGCAGCGTTGAAGGATATGGTGAAGCTTTCTTT.

This sequence joins TRBV25-1 and TRBJ1-1, with TRBD1 identical over 7 bases. CDR1 and CDR2 from the germline V gene are MGHDK and SYGVNS. The CDR3 covers 14 residues. Trimming at V came to 5 bases and at J to 5 bases, leaving 8 bases not matched to a gene. Written as DNA, the CDR3 is TGTGCCAGCAGTAAAAGAGGGGGCGATACTGAAGCTTTCTTT. Translation: CASSKRGGDTEAFF.

This clonotype was detected many times. This chain links TRBV27 with TRBJ2-1; 7 bases agree with TRBD2. This CDR3 comprises 16 residues. The germline gives CDR1 MNHEY, CDR2 SMNVEV (reference sequence). With V trimmed by 5 bases and J by 0 bases, 7 bases remained unmatched. For the CDR3, the DNA is TGTGCCAGCAGTCTCCGGGACTACTACTCCTACAATGAGCAGTTCTTC. This gives the protein CASSLRDYYSYNEQFF.

The rearrangement joins TRBV2 to TRBJ2-1; the D gene is possibly TRBD2 (7 bases). The CDR3 consists of 14 residues. The V gene lost 7 bases and the J gene lost 9 bases, with 19 bases spanning the gap. Germline CDR1 reads SNHLY; CDR2 reads FYNNEI. The CDR3 sequence is CASTYREGLGEQFF. CDR3 coding DNA: TGTGCCAGCACCTACAGGGAGGGGTTGGGTGAGCAGTTCTTC.

A few counts support this clonotype. This sequence joins TRBV11-2 and TRBJ2-2, with a tentative D call TRBD1 (6 bases). The germline V and J ends were trimmed by 6 bases and 1 base, with 15 bases remaining between them. Germline CDR1 SGHAT, CDR2 FQNNGV. The CDR3 spans 16 residues. CDR3 sequence: CASSSSGTLNTGELFF. The CDR3 region has the DNA TGTGCCAGCAGTTCTTCCGGGACACTGAACACCGGGGAGCTGTTTTTT. Full variable domain (remainder filled in from reference TRBV11-2 and TRBJ2-2): EAGVAQSPRYKIIEKRQSVAFWCNPISGHATLYWYQQILGQGPKLLIQFQNNGVVDDSQLPKDRFSAERLKGVDSTLKIQPAKLEDSAVYLCASSSSGTLNTGELFFGEGSRLTVL.

The J gene is TRBJ1-1, the V gene TRBV24-1; 8 positions agree with TRBD1. CDR3 length: 13 amino acids. The J segment lost 1 base and the V segment lost 10 bases, leaving 4 bases of the junction unmatched. Germline V gene data show CDR1 as KGHDR and CDR2 as SFDVKD. The CDR3 DNA reads TGTGCCACTCGTGACAGGGGGAACACTGAAGCTTTCTTT. Residues: CATRDRGNTEAFF.

The chain couples TRBV27 to TRBJ1-2; D not certain. Germline assignment: CDR1 MNHEY and CDR2 SMNVEV (reference sequence). Trimming removed 4 bases at V and 0 bases at J, with 15 bases between. The CDR3 loop spans 16 amino acids. DNA of the CDR3: TGTGCCAGCAGTTCCCCTCGGACCGGAACTAACTATGGCTACACCTTC. It is translated as CASSSPRTGTNYGYTF.

This clonotype was observed a few times. The chain is built from TRBV6-2 or TRBV6-3 and TRBJ1-4; D gene uncertain. The V gene lost 8 bases and the J gene lost 2 bases, with 6 bases spanning the gap. The germline V gene encodes CDR1 MNHEY and CDR2 SVGEGT. The CDR3 is 12 amino acids. The CDR3 here is CASGRTNEKLFF. The DNA of the CDR3 is TGTGCCAGCGGGCGGACTAATGAAAAACTGTTTTTT.

This chain links TRBV19 with TRBJ1-4, with 7 bases identical to TRBD1. After removal of 6 bases from V and 3 bases from J, the junction contained 4 bases not matched to a gene. The germline V gene encodes CDR1 LNHDA and CDR2 SQIVND (reference sequence). CDR3 size: 14 residues. The CDR3 loop reads CASRPGQPNEKLFF. The CDR3 region has the DNA TGTGCCAGTAGACCGGGACAGCCTAATGAAAAACTGTTTTTT.

This clonotype was counted only a few times. At one end, the junction sequence differs from germline, possibly due to a read error. CDR3 region: CASSQDASGSGDLFF. CDR3 nucleotides: TGTGCCAGCAGCCAAGACGCTAGCGGGAGCGGGGACCTGTTTTTT. V and J are TRBV4-2 and TRBJ2-2, with 10 bases aligning to TRBD2. Looked up from germline, CDR1 is LGHNA and CDR2 is YNFKEQ. CDR3 size: 15 residues.

The chain joins TRBV24-1 to TRBJ2-3; 13 bases agree with TRBD2. The CDR3 sequence is 16 residues long. Germline V gene lookup returns CDR1 KGHDR and CDR2 SFDVKD. The V gene end was trimmed by 4 bases and the J gene end by 6 bases; junction bases not matched to a gene: 6. Written as DNA, the CDR3 is TGTGCCACCAGTGACCCGACGGGACTAGCGGGGGATACGCAGTATTTT. Translated: CATSDPTGLAGDTQYF.